The 11 T cell receptor beta chains given below trace back to one sample, sequenced in a study of memory CD4+ T cells and cytomegalovirus serostatus. Single viable CD3+CD4+CD8-CD45RO+ cells were sorted as the memory CD4+ T cells. Assay used: immunoSEQ multiplex PCR; TCRdb lists only in-frame clones, some missing. The sample includes 40,000 to 45,000 clones, around 80% of them seen just once. The sequenced sample consisted of memory CD4+ T cells from blood. Receptors originate from an adult in good health and CMV-seronegative.

The chain couples TRBV19 to TRBJ2-3; a weak D match, TRBD1 (6 bases). The ends were cut back, 8 bases at V and 2 bases at J, with 11 bases in the middle. CDR1 is LNHDA and CDR2 is SQIVND in the germline V gene (reference sequence). The CDR3 is made up of 13 amino acids. CDR3 residues: CASRGQFTDTQYF. The DNA for the CDR3 is TGTGCCAGTCGAGGACAGTTCACAGATACGCAGTATTTT.

The CDR3 is CASSYHRGRDSHEQYF. In DNA, the CDR3 is TGTGCCAGCAGTTACCATAGGGGCAGGGATTCCCACGAGCAGTACTTC. The gene calls are TRBV6-6 and TRBJ2-7; maybe TRBD1 (5 bases). The germline gives CDR1 MNHNY, CDR2 SVGAGI (reference sequence). V was pared by 2 bases and J by 5 bases, with 19 bases between. This CDR3 is 16 amino acids long.

This clone occurred once. V is TRBV10-1 and J is TRBJ2-3, with D possibly being TRBD2 (5 bases). This CDR3 region has 16 residues. V was pared by 2 bases and J by 2 bases, with 14 bases between. Germline CDR1 WNHNN, CDR2 SYGVQD (reference sequence). The CDR3 DNA is TGCGCCAGCAGTGAGAAAAGCGGCGTTTACACAGATACGCAGTATTTT. Translation gives CASSEKSGVYTDTQYF.

In this sample, this clone turned up once. CDR3 nucleotide sequence: TGTGCCAGCAGCCCCCCTGGGGGGCCCGCGGTAGAGACCCAGTACTTC. This gives the protein CASSPPGGPAVETQYF. This chain connects TRBV11-3 to TRBJ2-5, with D possibly being TRBD1 or TRBD2 (6 bases each). CDR1 SGHNT and CDR2 YENEEA come from the germline V gene. V was clipped by 5 bases and J by 4 bases, with 20 bases between them. The CDR3 is 16 residues long.

The chain employs TRBV15 and TRBJ2-2; 8 nucleotides agree with TRBD2. Germline loops: CDR1 LNHNV, CDR2 YYDKDF (reference sequence). Losses at the gene ends were 5 bases for V and 2 bases for J; bases not matched to a gene: 7. The CDR3 is 16 residues long. CDR3 nucleotides: TGTGCCACCAGCGACGGGGGGGCACTAAACACCGGGGAGCTGTTTTTT. Translation: CATSDGGALNTGELFF.

The chain is built from TRBV7-2 and TRBJ2-1, with 7 positions matching TRBD2. CDR1 and CDR2 from the germline V gene are SGHTA and FQGNSA. The ends lost 3 bases at V and 2 bases at J; junction bases unmatched: 1. The CDR3 runs to 14 residues. CDR3 residues: CASSFSGAYNEQFF. For the CDR3, the DNA is TGTGCCAGCAGCTTCAGCGGGGCCTACAATGAGCAGTTCTTC.

The V and J genes are TRBV19 and TRBJ1-2; D is undetermined. The CDR3 loop spans 13 amino acids. V shed 3 bases and J shed 1 base, with 6 bases lying between them. Germline assignment: CDR1 LNHDA and CDR2 SQIVND (reference sequence). In DNA form, the CDR3 reads TGTGCCAGTAGTATGGTCTATAACTATGGCTACACCTTC. This gives the protein CASSMVYNYGYTF.

This sequence joins TRBV7-9 and TRBJ1-1, with a possible D match to TRBD1 (5 bases). CDR1 and CDR2 from the germline V gene are SEHNR and FQNEAQ (reference sequence). The CDR3 runs to 13 residues. Trimming stripped 2 bases from V and 3 bases from J, with 7 bases between. CDR3 nucleotides: TGTGCCAGCAGCTTACGGGACGACACTGAAGCTTTCTTT. Its protein product is CASSLRDDTEAFF.

This clone was counted a few times. The chain combines TRBV7-8 with TRBJ2-5; 12 positions match TRBD2. Germline loops: CDR1 SGHVS, CDR2 FQNEAQ. This CDR3 has 16 amino acids. The V gene end was trimmed by 6 bases and the J gene end by 5 bases; junction bases not matched to a gene: 10. CDR3 sequence: CASRTSGGQTRETQYF. The CDR3 DNA reads TGTGCCAGCAGAACTAGCGGGGGGCAAACCCGGGAGACCCAGTACTTC.

The chain has TRBV5-1 and TRBJ2-2; the D is unclear. V was pared by 7 bases and J by 3 bases, with 10 bases between. From germline, CDR1 is SGHRS and CDR2 YFSETQ. The CDR3 contains 13 residues. CDR3 in amino acids: CASRLSDTGELFF. CDR3 in DNA: TGCGCCAGCCGATTATCGGACACCGGGGAGCTGTTTTTT. The full variable domain, completed using reference TRBV5-1 and TRBJ2-2, is KAGVTQTPRYLIKTRGQQVTLSCSPISGHRSVSWYQQTPGQGLQFLFEYFSETQRNKGNFPGRFSGRQFSNSRSEMNVSTLELGDSALYLCASRLSDTGELFFGEGSRLTVL.

J is TRBJ2-5 and V is TRBV2, with D perhaps matching TRBD2 (6 bases). The length of the CDR3 is 17 residues. Deletions cut 5 bases from V and 1 base from J, with 20 bases between. Per germline, CDR1 SNHLY and CDR2 FYNNEI. The CDR3 sequence: CASSFSGTSALQETQYF. DNA for the CDR3: TGTGCCAGCAGTTTTTCCGGGACTTCAGCCCTCCAAGAGACCCAGTACTTC.